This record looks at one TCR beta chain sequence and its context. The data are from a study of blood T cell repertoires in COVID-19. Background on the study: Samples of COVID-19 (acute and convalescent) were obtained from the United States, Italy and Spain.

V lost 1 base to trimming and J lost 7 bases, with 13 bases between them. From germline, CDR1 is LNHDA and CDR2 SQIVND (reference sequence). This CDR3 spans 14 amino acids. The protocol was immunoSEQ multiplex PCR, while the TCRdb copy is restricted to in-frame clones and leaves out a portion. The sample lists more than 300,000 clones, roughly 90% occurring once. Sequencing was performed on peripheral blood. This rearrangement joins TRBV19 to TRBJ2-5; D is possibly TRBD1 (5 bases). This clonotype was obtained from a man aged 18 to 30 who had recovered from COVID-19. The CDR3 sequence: CASSIGATQGTQYF. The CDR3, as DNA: TGTGCCAGTAGTATAGGGGCCACCCAGGGGACCCAGTACTTC.